The 18 T cell receptor beta chains reported below all come from one sample, sequenced in a study of human T cells and chemical hapten exposure (dated by TCRdb to the early 2020s). The time point label here, explained by the study, means: patch test 1, 2 weeks after DPC sensitization. This specimen's treatment or condition label, per the study, means: therapeutic diphenylcyclopropenone sensitization with weekly scalp DPC. Libraries were made using RACE. Sequencing was performed on a NextSeq 500. TCRdb handled the public reads itself, with Q25 trimming in fastp and clone calling in MiXCR, and kept productive beta chains. When rows share a CDR3 protein, they turn into one entry using the most common DNA and genes. The sample records 370,000 or so distinct CDR3 sequences, about 4.4% of which are singletons. The ten largest account for approximately 2.1% of the sample. The sequencing used whole blood, collected in connection with sensitization to the hapten diphenylcyclopropenone (DPC). The receptors derive from a woman aged 50 to 60 with alopecia areata. Some clones in this sample may be carry-over from other donors' samples.

This clonotype came up many times. The J gene is TRBJ2-5, the V gene TRBV27; TRBD1 agrees at 8 bases. Unmatched junction bases numbered 12, after V lost 6 bases and J lost 9 bases. The CDR3 spans 14 residues. The germline CDR1 and CDR2 sequences are MNHEY and SMNVEV (reference sequence). The CDR3 reads CASRGQDTVGAQYF. The DNA for the CDR3 is TGTGCCAGCAGGGGACAGGATACGGTAGGGGCCCAGTACTTC.

This clonotype was seen repeatedly, ten times or more. The rearrangement joins TRBV2 to TRBJ2-1, with 9 bases fitting TRBD2. The V segment lost 0 bases and the J segment 8 bases; nucleotides outside the gene matches: 5. The CDR3 is made up of 15 amino acids. From germline, CDR1 is SNHLY and CDR2 FYNNEI. CDR3 sequence reads: CASSEAGASGDEQFF. The DNA of the CDR3 is TGTGCCAGCAGTGAAGCGGGGGCTAGCGGGGATGAGCAGTTCTTC.

The chain has TRBV29-1 and TRBJ2-7, with D hard to call. The CDR3 covers 13 residues. The germline V gene has CDR1 SQVTM and CDR2 ANQGSEA. V gave up 7 bases and J gave up 0 bases, with 13 bases separating them. In nucleotides, the CDR3 is TGCAGCGGAAGTAAGCCAGGCTCCTACGAGCAGTACTTC. It translates to CSGSKPGSYEQYF.

The chain uses TRBV6-6 and TRBJ2-3; D unclear. Trimming stripped 7 bases from V and 0 bases from J, with 2 bases between. The CDR3 runs 11 residues. Germline CDR1 is MNHNY and CDR2 is SVGAGI (reference sequence). The CDR3 DNA follows: TGTGCCAGCATCAGCACAGATACGCAGTATTTT. This encodes CASISTDTQYF.

V is TRBV29-1 and J is TRBJ2-3, with 10 bases matching TRBD2. CDR3 size: 14 residues. The junction had 5 bases not matched to a gene; V was cut back by 3 bases and J by 5 bases. Looked up from germline, CDR1 is SQVTM and CDR2 is ANQGSEA. Here the CDR3 reads CSVELAGVGDTQYF. DNA of the CDR3: TGCAGCGTTGAGCTAGCGGGAGTGGGAGATACGCAGTATTTT.

This clonotype was observed a handful of times. As DNA, the CDR3 is TGCGCCAGCAGCTTCCCAGACGGGGGCGAGCAGTTCTTC. It translates to CASSFPDGGEQFF. V usage is TRBV5-1 and J usage is TRBJ2-1; D is possibly TRBD1 or TRBD2 (6 bases each). The V gene's germline CDR1 is SGHRS and CDR2 YFSETQ. The germline V and J ends were trimmed by 2 bases and 10 bases, with 13 bases remaining between them. The CDR3 runs to 13 residues.

This clonotype was counted at least ten times. V is TRBV6-5 and J is TRBJ2-3; 10 positions agree with TRBD2. CDR3 length: 17 amino acids. J lost 4 bases, V lost 3 bases, and 10 bases had no gene match. Germline loops: CDR1 MNHEY, CDR2 SVGAGI. CDR3 sequence (DNA): TGTGCCAGCAGTTATAGTGGAGCGGGGGGGTATGCAGATACGCAGTATTTT. Its protein product is CASSYSGAGGYADTQYF.

The V and J genes are TRBV10-1 and TRBJ2-5; perhaps TRBD1 as D (6 bases). The CDR3 runs 15 residues. The V gene lost 4 bases and the J gene lost 1 base, with 13 bases spanning the gap. Germline CDR1 WNHNN, CDR2 SYGVQD (reference sequence). The CDR3 region has the DNA TGCGCCAGCAGTGCCCTACAGGGCCCCCAAGAGACCCAGTACTTC. Protein: CASSALQGPQETQYF.

V gene TRBV7-8 combines with J gene TRBJ2-2; 8 bases align to TRBD1. V shed 5 bases, J shed 5 bases, and the junction held 7 bases outside the gene matches. The CDR3 runs 15 residues. Germline V gene sequence: CDR1 SGHVS, CDR2 FQNEAQ. Written as DNA, the CDR3 is TGTGCCAGCAGCGTTGACAGGGGAGCGACCGGGGAGCTGTTTTTT. Protein sequence: CASSVDRGATGELFF.

At least ten counts were recorded for this clonotype. V and J are TRBV5-6 and TRBJ2-7, with TRBD2 matching 8 bases. The CDR3 totals 13 residues. CDR1 and CDR2 from the germline V gene are SGHDT and YYEEEE. V trimming: 6 bases; J trimming: 3 bases; junction bases outside the gene matches: 5. The CDR3, as DNA: TGTGCCAGCACTTGGACTAGCAGCTACGAGCAGTACTTC. Its protein is CASTWTSSYEQYF.

In its sample, this clonotype was seen many times. The chain employs TRBV5-4 and TRBJ1-1; possible D gene TRBD1, 5 bases. Germline CDR1 SGHNT, CDR2 YYREEE (reference sequence). Trimming stripped 1 base from V and 0 bases from J, with 10 bases between. The CDR3 runs 15 residues. This CDR3 is CASSLWGPVNTEAFF. In nucleotides, the CDR3 is TGTGCCAGCAGCTTGTGGGGACCGGTGAACACTGAAGCTTTCTTT.

This clonotype was found many times. The chain links TRBV27 to TRBJ1-5; no firm D call. The CDR3 runs to 13 residues. V was shortened by 5 bases and J by 7 bases, with 12 bases between the two germline ends. Germline-derived CDR1 and CDR2 are MNHEY and SMNVEV (reference sequence). This CDR3 reads CASSPPQGQPQHF. The CDR3 bases are TGTGCCAGCAGTCCGCCACAAGGGCAGCCCCAGCATTTT.

This clonotype has at least ten counts. This rearrangement joins TRBV27 to TRBJ1-2, with 10 nucleotides matching TRBD1. CDR1 is MNHEY and CDR2 is SMNVEV in the germline V gene (reference sequence). Trimming removed 0 bases from V and 3 bases from J; junction bases left unmatched: 1. The CDR3 has 15 residues. This chain's CDR3 is CASSLSTGGHYGYTF. CDR3 in DNA: TGTGCCAGCAGTTTATCGACAGGGGGCCACTATGGCTACACCTTC.

This chain joins TRBV5-1 and TRBJ2-1, with D possibly called TRBD1 or TRBD2 (5 bases each). The germline V gene encodes CDR1 SGHRS and CDR2 YFSETQ. The CDR3 runs 16 residues. V lost 4 bases and J 0 bases, leaving 14 bases between the germline ends. The chain's CDR3 is CASSLGPGASYNEQFF. The CDR3 DNA follows: TGCGCCAGCAGCCTGGGCCCCGGGGCCTCCTACAATGAGCAGTTCTTC.

This clonotype occurred many times. The chain joins TRBV5-5 to TRBJ2-7, with 7 positions matching TRBD1. The CDR3 sequence is 13 residues long. The germline gives CDR1 SGHKS, CDR2 YYEKEE (reference sequence). After removal of 2 bases from V and 6 bases from J, the junction contained 5 bases not matched to a gene. The CDR3 sequence: CASSFADRAEQYF. The CDR3 nucleotides are TGTGCCAGCAGCTTCGCCGACAGGGCCGAGCAGTACTTC.

This clonotype showed up many times. The chain links TRBV7-2 to TRBJ1-2; 7 nucleotides line up with TRBD1. Germline V gene sequence: CDR1 SGHTA, CDR2 FQGNSA. The CDR3 is made up of 12 amino acids. V lost 9 bases, J lost 6 bases, and 7 bases stayed unmatched. CDR3 nucleotide sequence: TGTGCCAGTACGACAGGGACTCATGGCTACACCTTC. Its protein product is CASTTGTHGYTF.

At least ten counts were recorded for this clonotype. The chain joins TRBV7-2 to TRBJ2-5, with TRBD2 matching over 7 bases. The CDR3 spans 14 residues. Germline V lookup: CDR1 SGHTA, CDR2 FQGNSA. J was trimmed by 7 bases and V by 4 bases; bases with no gene match: 9. As DNA, the CDR3 is TGTGCCAGCAGCTCCCTTAGCGGGCGGAGGACCCAGTACTTC. Its protein is CASSSLSGRRTQYF. Supplemented by reference TRBV7-2 and TRBJ2-5, the full variable domain reads GAGVSQSPSNKVTEKGKDVELRCDPISGHTALYWYRQSLGQGLEFLIYFQGNSAPDKSGLPSDRFSAERTGGSVSTLTIQRTQQEDSAVYLCASSSLSGRRTQYFGPGTRLLVL.

This clonotype was seen many times. The DNA of the CDR3 is TGTGCCAGCAGTTTCCCCGGACAGCCATATAATTCACCCCTCCACTTT. Amino acids: CASSFPGQPYNSPLHF. The rearrangement links TRBV28 to TRBJ1-6; a possible D gene is TRBD1 (6 bases). The CDR3 extends over 16 amino acids. Per the germline V gene, CDR1 is MDHEN and CDR2 is SYDVKM. The V and J ends lost 3 bases and 4 bases respectively, with 13 bases between them.